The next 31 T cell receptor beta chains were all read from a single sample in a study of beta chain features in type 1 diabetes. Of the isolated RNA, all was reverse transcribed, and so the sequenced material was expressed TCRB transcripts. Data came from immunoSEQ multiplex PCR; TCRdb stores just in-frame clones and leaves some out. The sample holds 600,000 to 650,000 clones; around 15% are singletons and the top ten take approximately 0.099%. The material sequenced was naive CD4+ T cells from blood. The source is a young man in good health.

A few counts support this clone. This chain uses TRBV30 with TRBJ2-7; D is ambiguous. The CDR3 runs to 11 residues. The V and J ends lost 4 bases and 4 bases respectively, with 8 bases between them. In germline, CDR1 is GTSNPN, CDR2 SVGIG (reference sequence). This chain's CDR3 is CAWNRMYEQYF. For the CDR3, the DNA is TGTGCCTGGAATAGAATGTACGAGCAGTACTTC.

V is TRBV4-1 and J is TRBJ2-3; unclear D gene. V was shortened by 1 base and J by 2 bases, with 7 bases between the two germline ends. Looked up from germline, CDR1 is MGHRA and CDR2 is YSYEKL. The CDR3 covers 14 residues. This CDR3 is CASSQVRHTDTQYF. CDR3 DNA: TGCGCCAGCAGCCAAGTACGACACACAGATACGCAGTATTTT.

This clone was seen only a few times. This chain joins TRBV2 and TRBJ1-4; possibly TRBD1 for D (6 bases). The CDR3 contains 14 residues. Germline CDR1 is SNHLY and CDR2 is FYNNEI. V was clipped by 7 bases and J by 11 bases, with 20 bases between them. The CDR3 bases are TGTGCCAGCATCGCAGGGGATCGAATTTTGAAACTGTTTTTT. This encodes CASIAGDRILKLFF.

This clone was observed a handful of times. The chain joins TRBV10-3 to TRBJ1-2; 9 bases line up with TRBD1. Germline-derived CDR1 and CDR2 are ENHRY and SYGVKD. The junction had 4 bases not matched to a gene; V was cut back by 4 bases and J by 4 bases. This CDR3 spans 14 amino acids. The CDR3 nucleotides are TGTGCCATCAGTGGTCAGGACAGGGGCTATGGCTACACCTTC. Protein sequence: CAISGQDRGYGYTF.

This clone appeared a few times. CDR3: CAWSDYGQGGNEQFF. As DNA, the CDR3 is TGTGCCTGGAGTGACTACGGACAGGGAGGCAATGAGCAGTTCTTC. This chain joins TRBV30 and TRBJ2-1; TRBD1 aligns across 8 bases. J lost 6 bases, V lost 1 base, and 8 bases had no gene match. This CDR3 spans 15 amino acids. Per the germline V gene, CDR1 is GTSNPN and CDR2 is SVGIG (reference sequence).

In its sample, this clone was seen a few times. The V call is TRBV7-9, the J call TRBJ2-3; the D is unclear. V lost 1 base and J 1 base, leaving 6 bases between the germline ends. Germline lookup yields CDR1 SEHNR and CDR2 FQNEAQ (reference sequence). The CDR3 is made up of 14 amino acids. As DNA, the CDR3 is TGTGCCAGCAGCTTAGGGAAGGGCACAGATACGCAGTATTTT. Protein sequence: CASSLGKGTDTQYF.

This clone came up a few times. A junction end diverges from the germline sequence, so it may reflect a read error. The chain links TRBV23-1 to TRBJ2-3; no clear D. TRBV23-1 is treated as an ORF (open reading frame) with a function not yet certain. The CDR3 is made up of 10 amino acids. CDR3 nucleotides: TGCGCCGGCAGTCGAGATACGCAGTATTTT. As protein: CAGSRDTQYF.

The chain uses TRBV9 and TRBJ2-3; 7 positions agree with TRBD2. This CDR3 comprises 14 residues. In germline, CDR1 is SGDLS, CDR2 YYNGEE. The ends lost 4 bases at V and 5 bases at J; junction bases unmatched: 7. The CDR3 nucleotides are TGTGCCAGCAGCTTCCGGACTAGAGGAGATACGCAGTATTTT. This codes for CASSFRTRGDTQYF.

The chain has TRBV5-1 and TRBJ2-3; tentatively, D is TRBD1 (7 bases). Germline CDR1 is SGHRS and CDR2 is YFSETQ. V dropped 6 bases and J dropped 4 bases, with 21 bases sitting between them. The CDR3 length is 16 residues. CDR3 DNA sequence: TGCGCCAGCACCATGCCCCAGGGGGGAAGAGCAGATACGCAGTATTTT. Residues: CASTMPQGGRADTQYF.

In nucleotides, the CDR3 is TGTGCCAGCAGCAGGTCGGACAGGGGCTATGGCTACACCTTC. It translates to CASSRSDRGYGYTF. The rearrangement uses TRBV5-6 and TRBJ1-2; 9 bases are shared with TRBD1. The germline CDR1 and CDR2 sequences are SGHDT and YYEEEE. J gave up 4 bases and V 4 bases, and 5 bases lay outside the gene matches. This CDR3 has 14 amino acids.

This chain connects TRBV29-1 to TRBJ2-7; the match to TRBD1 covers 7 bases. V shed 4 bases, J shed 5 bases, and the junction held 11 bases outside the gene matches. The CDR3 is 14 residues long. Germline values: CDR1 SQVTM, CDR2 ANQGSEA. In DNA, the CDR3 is TGCAGCGTTGCCACCGGGACAGCTCGGAACGAGCAGTACTTC. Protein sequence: CSVATGTARNEQYF.

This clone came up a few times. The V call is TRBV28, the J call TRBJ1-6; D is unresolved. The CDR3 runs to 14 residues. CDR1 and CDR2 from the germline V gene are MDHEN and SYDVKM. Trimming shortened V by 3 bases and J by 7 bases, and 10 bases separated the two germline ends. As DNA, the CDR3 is TGTGCCAGCAGTTTCCGGCAGAGAAATTCACCCCTCCACTTT. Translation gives CASSFRQRNSPLHF.

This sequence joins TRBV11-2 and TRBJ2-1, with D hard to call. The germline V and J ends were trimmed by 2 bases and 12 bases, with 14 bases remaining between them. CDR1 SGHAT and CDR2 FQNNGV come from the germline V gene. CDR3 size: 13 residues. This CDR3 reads CASSLRPATAQFF. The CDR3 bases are TGTGCCAGCAGCTTAAGACCGGCAACCGCGCAGTTCTTC.

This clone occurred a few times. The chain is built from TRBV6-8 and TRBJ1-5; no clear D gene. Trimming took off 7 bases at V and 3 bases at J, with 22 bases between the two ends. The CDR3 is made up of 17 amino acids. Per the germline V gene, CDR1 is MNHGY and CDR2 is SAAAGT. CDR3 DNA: TGTGCCAGCATCAGCGTGGAAGGCTATGGGCACAATCAGCCCCAGCATTTT. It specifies CASISVEGYGHNQPQHF.

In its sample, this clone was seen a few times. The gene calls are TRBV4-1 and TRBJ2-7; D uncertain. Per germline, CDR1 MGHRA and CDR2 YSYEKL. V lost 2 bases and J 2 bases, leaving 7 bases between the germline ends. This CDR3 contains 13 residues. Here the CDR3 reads CASSQMEAYEQYF. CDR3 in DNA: TGCGCCAGCAGCCAAATGGAAGCCTACGAGCAGTACTTC.

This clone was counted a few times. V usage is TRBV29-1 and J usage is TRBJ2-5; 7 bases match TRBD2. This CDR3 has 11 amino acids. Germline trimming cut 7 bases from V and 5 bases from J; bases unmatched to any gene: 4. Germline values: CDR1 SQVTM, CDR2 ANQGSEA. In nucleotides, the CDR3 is TGCAGCGGATTGGGGGGGGAGACCCAGTACTTC. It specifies CSGLGGETQYF.

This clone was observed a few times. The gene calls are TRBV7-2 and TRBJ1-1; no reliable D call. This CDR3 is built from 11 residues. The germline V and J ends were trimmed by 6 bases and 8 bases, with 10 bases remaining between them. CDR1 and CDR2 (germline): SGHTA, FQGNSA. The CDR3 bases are TGTGCCAGCAGTCTCATCATCGAAGCTTTCTTT. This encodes CASSLIIEAFF.

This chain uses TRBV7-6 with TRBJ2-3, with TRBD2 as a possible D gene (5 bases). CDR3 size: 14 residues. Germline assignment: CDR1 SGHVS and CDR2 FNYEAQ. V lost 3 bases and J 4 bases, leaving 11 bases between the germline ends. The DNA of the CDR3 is TGTGCCAGCAGCTTGGGGAGTCCCCCAGATACGCAGTATTTT. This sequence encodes CASSLGSPPDTQYF.

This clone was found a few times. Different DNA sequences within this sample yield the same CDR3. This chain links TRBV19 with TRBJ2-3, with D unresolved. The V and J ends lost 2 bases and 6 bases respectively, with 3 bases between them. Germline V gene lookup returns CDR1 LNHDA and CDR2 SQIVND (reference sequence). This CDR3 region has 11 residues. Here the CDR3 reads CASSISDTQYF. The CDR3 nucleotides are TGTGCCAGTAGTATATCCGATACGCAGTATTTT.

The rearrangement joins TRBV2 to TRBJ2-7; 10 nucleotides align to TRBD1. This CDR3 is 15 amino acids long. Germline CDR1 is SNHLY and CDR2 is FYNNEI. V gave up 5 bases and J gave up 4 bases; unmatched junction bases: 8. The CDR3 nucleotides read TGTGCCAGCAGTTCGACAGGGGGCGTCTTATACGAGCAGTACTTC. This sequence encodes CASSSTGGVLYEQYF.

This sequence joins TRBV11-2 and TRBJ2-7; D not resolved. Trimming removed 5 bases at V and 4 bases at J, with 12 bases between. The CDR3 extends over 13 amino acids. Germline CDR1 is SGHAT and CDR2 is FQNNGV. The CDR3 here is CASSPVMGYEQYF. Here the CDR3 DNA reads TGTGCCAGCAGCCCAGTGATGGGTTACGAGCAGTACTTC.

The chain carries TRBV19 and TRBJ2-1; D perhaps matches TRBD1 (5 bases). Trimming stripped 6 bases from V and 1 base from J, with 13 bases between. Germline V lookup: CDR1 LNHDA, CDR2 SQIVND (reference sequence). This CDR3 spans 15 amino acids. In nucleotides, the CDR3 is TGTGCCAGTAGGCATGACAGCTCGTCCTACAATGAGCAGTTCTTC. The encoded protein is CASRHDSSSYNEQFF. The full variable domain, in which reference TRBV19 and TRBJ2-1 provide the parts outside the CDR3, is DGGITQSPKYLFRKEGQNVTLSCEQNLNHDAMYWYRQDPGQGLRLIYYSQIVNDFQKGDIAEGYSVSREKKESFPLTVTSAQKNPTAFYLCASRHDSSSYNEQFFGPGTRLTVL.

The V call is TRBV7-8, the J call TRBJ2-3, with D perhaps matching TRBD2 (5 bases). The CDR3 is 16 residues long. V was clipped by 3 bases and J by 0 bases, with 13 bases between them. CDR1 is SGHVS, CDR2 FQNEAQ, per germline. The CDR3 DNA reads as TGTGCCAGCAGCTTGAGGGTCCCCCGCAGCACAGATACGCAGTATTTT. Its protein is CASSLRVPRSTDTQYF.

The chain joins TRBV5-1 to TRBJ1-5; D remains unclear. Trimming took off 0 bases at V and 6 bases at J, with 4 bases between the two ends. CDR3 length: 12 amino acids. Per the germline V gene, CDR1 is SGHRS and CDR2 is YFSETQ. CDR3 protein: CASSLAGQPQHF. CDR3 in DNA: TGCGCCAGCAGCTTGGCCGGTCAGCCCCAGCATTTT.

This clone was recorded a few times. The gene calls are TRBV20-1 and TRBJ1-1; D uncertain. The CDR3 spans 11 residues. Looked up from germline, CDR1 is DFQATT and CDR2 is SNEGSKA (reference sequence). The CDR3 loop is CSGEMNTEAFF. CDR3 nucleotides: TGCAGCGGCGAGATGAACACTGAAGCTTTCTTT.

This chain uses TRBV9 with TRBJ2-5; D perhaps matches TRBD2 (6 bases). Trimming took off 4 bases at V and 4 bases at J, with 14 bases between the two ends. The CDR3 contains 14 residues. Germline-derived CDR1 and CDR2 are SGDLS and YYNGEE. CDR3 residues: CASSKPGAGETQYF. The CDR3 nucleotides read TGTGCCAGCAGCAAACCAGGAGCGGGAGAGACCCAGTACTTC.

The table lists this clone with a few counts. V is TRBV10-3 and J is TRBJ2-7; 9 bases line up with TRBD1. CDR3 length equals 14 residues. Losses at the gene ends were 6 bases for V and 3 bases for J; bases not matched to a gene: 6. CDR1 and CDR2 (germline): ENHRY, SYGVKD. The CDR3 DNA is TGTGCCATCAGGGCCGGGACAGGGAACTACGAGCAGTACTTC. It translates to CAIRAGTGNYEQYF.

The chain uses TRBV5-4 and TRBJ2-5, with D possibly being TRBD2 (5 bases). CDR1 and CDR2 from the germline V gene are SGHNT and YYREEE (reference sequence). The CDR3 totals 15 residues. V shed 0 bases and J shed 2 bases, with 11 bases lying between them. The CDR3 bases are TGTGCCAGCAGCTTGGGGACGCGGGCACAAGAGACCCAGTACTTC. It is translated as CASSLGTRAQETQYF.

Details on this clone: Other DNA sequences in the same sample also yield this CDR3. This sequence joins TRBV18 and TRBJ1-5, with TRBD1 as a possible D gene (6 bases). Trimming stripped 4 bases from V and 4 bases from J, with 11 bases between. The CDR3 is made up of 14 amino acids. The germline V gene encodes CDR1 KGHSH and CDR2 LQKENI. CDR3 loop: CASSRTDSNQPQHF. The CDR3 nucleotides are TGTGCCAGCTCACGGACAGATTCGAATCAGCCCCAGCATTTT.

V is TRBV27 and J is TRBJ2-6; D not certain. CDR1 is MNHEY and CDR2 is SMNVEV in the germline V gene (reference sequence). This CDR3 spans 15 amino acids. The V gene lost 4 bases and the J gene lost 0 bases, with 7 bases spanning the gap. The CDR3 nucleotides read TGTGCCAGCAGTTCTTTTGGCTCTGGGGCCAACGTCCTGACTTTC. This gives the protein CASSSFGSGANVLTF.

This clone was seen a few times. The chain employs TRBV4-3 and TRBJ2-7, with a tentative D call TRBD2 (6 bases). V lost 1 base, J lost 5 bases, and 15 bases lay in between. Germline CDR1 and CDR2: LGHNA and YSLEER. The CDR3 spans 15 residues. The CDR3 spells CASSQGGSGTDEQYF. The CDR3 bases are TGCGCCAGCAGCCAAGGGGGTAGCGGAACCGACGAGCAGTACTTC.